Listed below are T cell receptor beta chains from one sample, sequenced in a study of Tregs in tolerant kidney transplant recipients. Clones were sequenced by immunoSEQ multiplex PCR, and TCRdb holds only the in-frame ones, with some missing. Counted here are over 85,000 clones, over 85% occurring once; the ten biggest clones make up 0.46%. Sequenced material: CD4+ T cells from blood, taken before the transplant. These receptors were taken from a human donor who received a combined kidney and bone marrow transplant. CDR3s include the opening cysteine and the closing phenylalanine or tryptophan. The D gene is left open where the match is weak. Clone size is shown for a subset of rows, as once, few, many or a class of expanded clone.

CDR3 protein	CDR3 DNA	V gene	J gene	D gene	clone size
CASSPPGAGFNQPQHF	TGTGCCAGCTCACCACCGGGGGCAGGGTTCAATCAGCCCCAGCATTTT	TRBV18	TRBJ1-5	NA	once
CASSLMAIYEQYF	TGTGCCAGCAGCCTGATGGCAATTTACGAGCAGTACTTC	TRBV7-9	TRBJ2-7	NA	NA
CASSRTSGGSTDTQYF	TGTGCCAGCAGCCGTACCAGCGGGGGTAGCACAGATACGCAGTATTTT	TRBV7-3	TRBJ2-3	TRBD2	NA
CASRTVNYGYTF	TGTGCCAGCAGGACAGTTAACTATGGCTACACCTTC	TRBV6-5	TRBJ1-2	NA	NA
CASSTSGRDHEQYF	TGTGCCAGCAGCACTAGCGGGAGGGACCACGAGCAGTACTTC	TRBV2	TRBJ2-7	TRBD2	NA
CASSVARVKSGANVLTF	TGTGCCAGCTCAGTGGCCAGGGTTAAGTCTGGGGCCAACGTCCTGACTTTC	TRBV18	TRBJ2-6	NA	NA
CASSFDRVGGYTF	TGTGCCAGCAGCTTCGACAGGGTAGGAGGCTACACCTTC	TRBV5-6	TRBJ1-2	TRBD1	NA
CASSLTGYNEQFF	TGTGCCAGCAGCTTGACTGGATACAATGAGCAGTTCTTC	TRBV7-6	TRBJ2-1	NA	NA
CASSGSGTGAYNEQFF	TGTGCCAGCAGTGGATCCGGGACAGGCGCTTACAATGAGCAGTTCTTC	TRBV6-1	TRBJ2-1	TRBD1	NA
CASSVGPAGTDTQYF	TGTGCCAGCAGCGTAGGCCCAGCGGGCACAGATACGCAGTATTTT	TRBV9	TRBJ2-3	NA	NA
CATSRDAIGYNEQFF	TGTGCCACCAGCAGAGATGCGATTGGCTACAATGAGCAGTTCTTC	TRBV15	TRBJ2-1	NA	once
CASSLRGQGLYEQYF	TGTGCCAGCAGCTTACGCGGACAGGGGCTGTACGAGCAGTACTTC	TRBV7-2	TRBJ2-7	TRBD1	NA
CASSGTGYTDTQYF	TGTGCCAGCAGCGGGACAGGATACACAGATACGCAGTATTTT	TRBV9	TRBJ2-3	TRBD1	NA
CASSFGQLNTEAFF	TGTGCCAGCAGCTTTGGACAGTTGAACACTGAAGCTTTCTTT	TRBV11-2	TRBJ1-1	NA	NA
CASSEGRDIGTQYF	TGTGCCAGCAGCGAGGGGCGGGATATAGGTACGCAGTATTTT	TRBV9	TRBJ2-3	NA	NA
CASSLGPRGNTEAFF	TGTGCCAGCTCCCTTGGCCCCAGAGGGAACACTGAAGCTTTCTTT	TRBV2	TRBJ1-1	NA	NA
CASSLGLAGGHEQFF	TGTGCCAGCAGCTTAGGGCTAGCGGGAGGCCATGAGCAGTTCTTC	TRBV7-2	TRBJ2-1	TRBD2	NA
CASSAGTATNEKLFF	TGTGCCAGCAGCGCCGGGACAGCAACTAATGAAAAACTGTTTTTT	TRBV9	TRBJ1-4	TRBD1	NA
CASSFFGSTDTQYF	TGTGCCAGCAGCTTTTTCGGTAGCACAGATACGCAGTATTTT	TRBV7-2	TRBJ2-3	NA	once
CSGGANYGYTF	TGCAGTGGCGGTGCTAACTATGGCTACACCTTC	TRBV20-1	TRBJ1-2	NA	NA
CASSLTGSSYEQYF	TGTGCCAGCAGCCTTACAGGGAGCTCCTACGAGCAGTACTTC	TRBV7-2	TRBJ2-7	NA	NA
CASSFICNQPQHF	TGTGCCAGCAGCTTTATTTGTAATCAGCCCCAGCATTTT	TRBV11-2	TRBJ1-5	NA	NA
CASSSSTGPSSGNTIYF	TGCGCCAGCAGCTCATCGACAGGGCCGAGCTCTGGAAACACCATATATTTT	TRBV5-1	TRBJ1-3	TRBD1	NA
CASSDLGGQTYEQYF	TGTGCCAGCAGCGACCTAGGGGGCCAGACCTACGAGCAGTACTTC	TRBV7-2	TRBJ2-7	TRBD1	NA
CAISDSNQETQYF	TGTGCCATCAGCGACTCTAACCAAGAGACCCAGTACTTC	TRBV10-3	TRBJ2-5	NA	once
CASSLDSFELVGYF	TGCGCCAGCAGCCTGGACAGCTTTGAACTCGTAGGGTACTTC	TRBV5-1	TRBJ2-7	NA	NA
CASTGTSGPYNEQFF	TGTGCCAGCACCGGGACTAGCGGACCATACAATGAGCAGTTCTTC	TRBV11-1	TRBJ2-1	TRBD2	NA
CASSPVPTGNSNQPQHF	TGTGCCAGCTCACCAGTACCGACAGGGAATAGCAATCAGCCCCAGCATTTT	TRBV18	TRBJ1-5	TRBD1	NA
CASSLADRHEAFF	TGCGCCAGCAGCTTGGCGGACAGGCATGAAGCTTTCTTT	TRBV5-1	TRBJ1-1	TRBD1	NA
CAWNDIGLAGETYEQYF	TGTGCCTGGAACGACATCGGACTAGCGGGGGAAACCTACGAGCAGTACTTC	TRBV30	TRBJ2-7	TRBD2	NA
CASSYFRGDEQYF	TGTGCCAGCAGTTACTTCCGGGGTGACGAGCAGTACTTC	TRBV6-5	TRBJ2-7	NA	NA
CASSQDREILGDTQYF	TGCGCCAGCAGCCAAGATAGAGAGATCCTCGGGGATACGCAGTATTTT	TRBV4-3	TRBJ2-3	NA	NA
CASSQVSNSPLHF	TGCGCCAGCAGCCAAGTATCTAATTCCCCCCTCCACTTT	TRBV4-3	TRBJ1-6	NA	once
CASSLTGRALGDTQYF	TGTGCCAGCAGCTTAACCGGGAGGGCCCTCGGAGATACGCAGTATTTT	TRBV11-2	TRBJ2-3	TRBD2	NA
CASSSRDRGPMAAQPQHF	TGTGCCAGCAGCTCCCGGGACAGGGGGCCAATGGCGGCTCAGCCCCAGCATTTT	TRBV7-8	TRBJ1-5	TRBD1	NA
CASSFSRQGVGQPQHF	TGTGCCAGCTCATTCAGTAGGCAGGGGGTGGGTCAGCCCCAGCATTTT	TRBV18	TRBJ1-5	TRBD1	NA
CASSKTGLAVDNEQFF	TGTGCCAGCAGCAAAACTGGACTAGCGGTCGACAATGAGCAGTTCTTC	TRBV13	TRBJ2-1	TRBD2	NA
CASSELGAKKGPYGYTF	TGTGCCAGCAGTGAATTGGGGGCAAAAAAGGGTCCTTATGGCTACACCTTC	TRBV25-1	TRBJ1-2	NA	NA
CASSQDSGPQETQYF	TGCGCCAGCAGCCAAGATTCTGGCCCTCAAGAGACCCAGTACTTC	TRBV4-1	TRBJ2-5	NA	NA
CASSRDRSYGYTF	TGCGCCAGCAGCCGGGACAGATCCTATGGCTACACCTTC	TRBV4-1	TRBJ1-2	TRBD1	once
CASNRPSENQPQHF	TGTGCCAGTAACCGGCCGAGCGAAAATCAGCCCCAGCATTTT	TRBV19	TRBJ1-5	NA	few